A selection of T cell receptor beta chains follows, all from one sample in a study of blood T cell repertoires in COVID-19. Profiled with immunoSEQ multiplex PCR; TCRdb holds only in-frame clones, not every one. The sample consists of about 250,000 clones, 83% of them appearing once. Sequencing was carried out using peripheral blood. These receptors were obtained from a human donor in a cohort sampled during active COVID-19. Each CDR3 is given with its conserved first and last residue. The order of the fields is J gene, clone size, D gene, V gene, CDR3 protein, CDR3 DNA. D genes are given only for firm matches. The listing skips clone size in some rows; elsewhere it reads once, few, many or a size class.

j_gene: TRBJ1-5; abundance: NA; d_gene: NA; v_gene: TRBV29-1; CDR3aa: CSVASGRDQPQHF; CDR3nt: TGCAGCGTTGCGTCCGGGAGGGATCAGCCCCAGCATTTT
j_gene: TRBJ2-2; abundance: NA; d_gene: NA; v_gene: TRBV19; CDR3aa: CASREEGRTGELFF; CDR3nt: TGTGCCAGTAGGGAGGAGGGGAGAACCGGGGAGCTGTTTTTT
j_gene: TRBJ2-5; abundance: NA; d_gene: NA; v_gene: TRBV20-1; CDR3aa: CSAPGETQYF; CDR3nt: TGCAGTGCTCCGGGGGAGACCCAGTACTTC
j_gene: TRBJ1-2; abundance: NA; d_gene: TRBD1; v_gene: TRBV6-5; CDR3aa: CASSSDRGAGYTF; CDR3nt: TGTGCCAGCAGCTCAGACAGGGGGGCTGGCTACACCTTC
j_gene: TRBJ2-2; abundance: NA; d_gene: TRBD1; v_gene: TRBV10-3; CDR3aa: CAISPGTESNTGELFF; CDR3nt: TGTGCCATCAGCCCCGGGACAGAGTCGAACACCGGGGAGCTGTTTTTT
j_gene: TRBJ2-7; abundance: few; d_gene: NA; v_gene: TRBV9; CDR3aa: CASSPNLYEQYF; CDR3nt: TGTGCCAGCAGCCCTAACTTATACGAGCAGTACTTC
j_gene: TRBJ2-1; abundance: NA; d_gene: TRBD2; v_gene: TRBV5-4; CDR3aa: CASSLGLAGDNEQFF; CDR3nt: TGTGCCAGCAGCTTGGGACTAGCGGGTGACAATGAGCAGTTCTTC
j_gene: TRBJ2-1; abundance: NA; d_gene: NA; v_gene: TRBV27; CDR3aa: CASSRVGQFHNEQFF; CDR3nt: TGTGCCAGCAGTCGCGTCGGACAGTTCCACAATGAGCAGTTCTTC
j_gene: TRBJ2-1; abundance: NA; d_gene: TRBD2; v_gene: TRBV20-1; CDR3aa: CSASTSGAPISNEQFF; CDR3nt: TGCAGTGCTAGTACTAGCGGGGCCCCGATTTCCAATGAGCAGTTCTTC
j_gene: TRBJ1-2; abundance: NA; d_gene: TRBD1; v_gene: TRBV6-5; CDR3aa: CATIGTEDYGYTF; CDR3nt: TGTGCCACGATCGGGACAGAGGATTATGGCTACACCTTC
j_gene: TRBJ2-1; abundance: once; d_gene: TRBD2; v_gene: TRBV19; CDR3aa: CASSIAGVTYNEQFF; CDR3nt: TGTGCCAGTAGTATTGCGGGGGTGACCTACAATGAGCAGTTCTTC
j_gene: TRBJ2-1; abundance: NA; d_gene: TRBD2; v_gene: TRBV4-2; CDR3aa: CASSQGERGNNEQFF; CDR3nt: TGTGCCAGCAGCCAGGGCGAGCGGGGGAACAATGAGCAGTTCTTC
j_gene: TRBJ2-1; abundance: NA; d_gene: NA; v_gene: TRBV5-4; CDR3aa: CASSLVGAHNEQFF; CDR3nt: TGTGCCAGCAGCTTGGTGGGGGCCCACAATGAGCAGTTCTTC
j_gene: TRBJ2-1; abundance: NA; d_gene: NA; v_gene: TRBV5-1; CDR3aa: CASSAVSSYNEQFF; CDR3nt: TGCGCCAGCAGCGCAGTAAGCTCCTACAATGAGCAGTTCTTC
j_gene: TRBJ2-2; abundance: NA; d_gene: NA; v_gene: TRBV6-2/TRBV6-3; CDR3aa: CASSPGTETGELFF; CDR3nt: TGTGCCAGCAGTCCGGGGACTGAGACCGGGGAGCTGTTTTTT
j_gene: TRBJ2-1; abundance: medium-sized; d_gene: TRBD1; v_gene: TRBV19; CDR3aa: CASSAARDSSYNEQFF; CDR3nt: TGTGCCAGTAGTGCGGCCCGGGACAGCTCCTACAATGAGCAGTTCTTC
j_gene: TRBJ1-6; abundance: NA; d_gene: NA; v_gene: TRBV3-1/TRBV3-2; CDR3aa: CASSQDGGRADSPLHF; CDR3nt: TGTGCCAGCAGCCAAGATGGCGGCAGGGCGGATTCACCCCTCCACTTT
j_gene: TRBJ2-3; abundance: NA; d_gene: TRBD1; v_gene: TRBV28; CDR3aa: CASSLGTGGITDTQYF; CDR3nt: TGTGCCAGCAGTCTGGGGACAGGGGGAATCACAGATACGCAGTATTTT
j_gene: TRBJ2-3; abundance: NA; d_gene: NA; v_gene: TRBV5-1; CDR3aa: CASSLAAGRTDTQYF; CDR3nt: TGCGCCAGCAGCTTGGCGGCAGGGCGCACAGATACGCAGTATTTT
j_gene: TRBJ2-7; abundance: NA; d_gene: NA; v_gene: TRBV7-2; CDR3aa: CASSPGPSARGYEQYF; CDR3nt: TGTGCCAGCAGCCCCGGGCCTAGCGCTAGGGGCTACGAGCAGTACTTC
j_gene: TRBJ2-2; abundance: NA; d_gene: NA; v_gene: TRBV10-1; CDR3aa: CASSGGPSNTGELFF; CDR3nt: TGCGCCAGCAGTGGGGGGCCTTCGAACACCGGGGAGCTGTTTTTT
j_gene: TRBJ1-2; abundance: NA; d_gene: NA; v_gene: TRBV3-1/TRBV3-2; CDR3aa: CASSQDLNGYGYTF; CDR3nt: TGTGCCAGCAGCCAAGATTTGAACGGGTATGGCTACACCTTC
j_gene: TRBJ2-5; abundance: NA; d_gene: TRBD1; v_gene: TRBV6-5; CDR3aa: CASSLRTGGGETQYF; CDR3nt: TGTGCCAGCAGTCTCCGGACAGGTGGGGGAGAGACCCAGTACTTC
j_gene: TRBJ2-5; abundance: NA; d_gene: NA; v_gene: TRBV29-1; CDR3aa: CSEKGGGETQYF; CDR3nt: TGCAGCGAGAAGGGAGGGGGAGAGACCCAGTACTTC
j_gene: TRBJ1-2; abundance: NA; d_gene: TRBD1; v_gene: TRBV27; CDR3aa: CASSLEGTDTLYGYTF; CDR3nt: TGTGCCAGCAGTTTGGAGGGGACAGACACGCTCTATGGCTACACCTTC
j_gene: TRBJ1-5; abundance: NA; d_gene: NA; v_gene: TRBV13; CDR3aa: CASTPGESNQPQHF; CDR3nt: TGTGCCAGCACGCCCGGGGAGAGCAATCAGCCCCAGCATTTT
j_gene: TRBJ1-2; abundance: many; d_gene: NA; v_gene: TRBV19; CDR3aa: CASSMGGDYGYTF; CDR3nt: TGTGCCAGTAGTATGGGGGGAGACTATGGCTACACCTTC
j_gene: TRBJ1-2; abundance: NA; d_gene: NA; v_gene: TRBV15; CDR3aa: CATSRDAGYGYTF; CDR3nt: TGTGCCACCAGCAGAGATGCGGGCTATGGCTACACCTTC
j_gene: TRBJ1-2; abundance: NA; d_gene: TRBD1; v_gene: TRBV9; CDR3aa: CASSAGTGYGYTF; CDR3nt: TGTGCCAGCAGCGCTGGGACAGGCTATGGCTACACCTTC
j_gene: TRBJ1-5; abundance: NA; d_gene: NA; v_gene: TRBV19; CDR3aa: CASSQAASNQPQHF; CDR3nt: TGTGCCAGTAGTCAAGCGGCTAGCAATCAGCCCCAGCATTTT
j_gene: TRBJ1-5; abundance: NA; d_gene: NA; v_gene: TRBV18; CDR3aa: CASRGGVDQPQHF; CDR3nt: TGTGCCAGCCGGGGGGGAGTGGATCAGCCCCAGCATTTT
j_gene: TRBJ2-1; abundance: NA; d_gene: TRBD2; v_gene: TRBV2; CDR3aa: CASSEVAGGPFDPYNEQFF; CDR3nt: TGTGCCAGCAGCGAAGTAGCGGGAGGGCCTTTCGATCCCTACAATGAGCAGTTCTTC
j_gene: TRBJ1-5; abundance: few; d_gene: TRBD1; v_gene: TRBV18; CDR3aa: CASSRQGAAGNQPQHF; CDR3nt: TGTGCCAGCTCACGACAGGGGGCTGCAGGCAATCAGCCCCAGCATTTT
j_gene: TRBJ2-2; abundance: few; d_gene: NA; v_gene: TRBV28; CDR3aa: CVVGASNTGELFF; CDR3nt: TGTGTGGTTGGAGCCTCGAACACCGGGGAGCTGTTTTTT
j_gene: TRBJ2-3; abundance: few; d_gene: NA; v_gene: TRBV11-1; CDR3aa: CASSFGQRSDTQYF; CDR3nt: TGTGCCAGCAGCTTTGGACAGCGCTCGGATACGCAGTATTTT
j_gene: TRBJ1-1; abundance: NA; d_gene: TRBD1; v_gene: TRBV20-1; CDR3aa: CSASPFATGNEAFF; CDR3nt: TGCAGTGCTAGTCCTTTCGCGACAGGGAATGAAGCTTTCTTT
j_gene: TRBJ2-3; abundance: NA; d_gene: NA; v_gene: TRBV21-1; CDR3aa: CASSKVGSIKRGEGADTQYF; CDR3nt: TGTGCCAGCAGCAAAGTCGGCAGCATTAAGCGGGGGGAAGGGGCAGATACGCAGTATTTT
j_gene: TRBJ2-1; abundance: NA; d_gene: TRBD2; v_gene: TRBV15; CDR3aa: CATSRASGGYNEQFF; CDR3nt: TGTGCCACCAGCAGAGCCAGCGGGGGTTACAATGAGCAGTTCTTC
j_gene: TRBJ1-1; abundance: NA; d_gene: NA; v_gene: TRBV2; CDR3aa: CASREDSVTEAFF; CDR3nt: TGTGCCAGCAGGGAGGACAGCGTCACTGAAGCTTTCTTT
j_gene: TRBJ2-3; abundance: NA; d_gene: TRBD2; v_gene: TRBV5-1; CDR3aa: CASSLGPETSGGLTDTQYF; CDR3nt: TGCGCCAGCAGCTTGGGCCCGGAGACTAGCGGGGGGCTCACAGATACGCAGTATTTT
j_gene: TRBJ1-1; abundance: NA; d_gene: TRBD1; v_gene: TRBV29-1; CDR3aa: CSVVTGANTEAFF; CDR3nt: TGCAGCGTGGTAACAGGGGCGAACACTGAAGCTTTCTTT
j_gene: TRBJ2-7; abundance: NA; d_gene: TRBD1; v_gene: TRBV27; CDR3aa: CASSIRQGPYEQYF; CDR3nt: TGTGCCAGCAGTATAAGACAGGGACCCTACGAGCAGTACTTC
j_gene: TRBJ2-5; abundance: NA; d_gene: NA; v_gene: TRBV5-6; CDR3aa: CASSLGTDRTQYF; CDR3nt: TGTGCCAGCAGCTTGGGTACAGATCGGACCCAGTACTTC
j_gene: TRBJ2-1; abundance: NA; d_gene: TRBD2; v_gene: TRBV10-1; CDR3aa: CASSEARSSGYNEQFF; CDR3nt: TGCGCCAGCAGTGAGGCCCGATCTAGCGGCTACAATGAGCAGTTCTTC
j_gene: TRBJ2-5; abundance: NA; d_gene: TRBD2; v_gene: TRBV4-1; CDR3aa: CASSQVLGLGGGETQYF; CDR3nt: TGCGCCAGCAGCCAAGTCTTGGGTTTGGGCGGGGGAGAGACCCAGTACTTC
j_gene: TRBJ2-3; abundance: NA; d_gene: TRBD1; v_gene: TRBV15; CDR3aa: CATSRNQGAGTDTQYF; CDR3nt: TGTGCCACCAGCAGGAATCAGGGGGCAGGCACAGATACGCAGTATTTT
j_gene: TRBJ2-5; abundance: NA; d_gene: NA; v_gene: TRBV2; CDR3aa: CASSPQGWETQYF; CDR3nt: TGTGCCAGCAGCCCACAGGGTTGGGAGACCCAGTACTTC
j_gene: TRBJ2-7; abundance: NA; d_gene: NA; v_gene: TRBV20-1; CDR3aa: CSARSVKEQYF; CDR3nt: TGCAGTGCTAGAAGCGTGAAAGAGCAGTACTTC
j_gene: TRBJ1-4; abundance: NA; d_gene: NA; v_gene: TRBV19; CDR3aa: CASSIQRTVPDGEKLFF; CDR3nt: TGTGCCAGTAGTATACAACGGACAGTCCCGGACGGTGAAAAACTGTTTTTT
j_gene: TRBJ2-6; abundance: NA; d_gene: NA; v_gene: TRBV5-1; CDR3aa: CASSLDGHSGANVLTF; CDR3nt: TGCGCCAGCAGCTTGGACGGACACTCTGGGGCCAACGTCCTGACTTTC
j_gene: TRBJ1-3; abundance: NA; d_gene: TRBD1; v_gene: TRBV3-1/TRBV3-2; CDR3aa: CASSQSGQPSSGNTIYF; CDR3nt: TGTGCCAGCAGCCAATCGGGACAGCCCTCCTCTGGAAACACCATATATTTT
j_gene: TRBJ2-7; abundance: NA; d_gene: NA; v_gene: TRBV24-1; CDR3aa: CATSDSGSYEQYF; CDR3nt: TGTGCCACCAGTGATTCCGGGAGCTACGAGCAGTACTTC
j_gene: TRBJ2-3; abundance: NA; d_gene: NA; v_gene: TRBV13; CDR3aa: CASSLVGLAPTDTQYF; CDR3nt: TGTGCCAGCAGCTTAGTAGGGCTAGCGCCCACAGATACGCAGTATTTT
j_gene: TRBJ2-2; abundance: NA; d_gene: NA; v_gene: TRBV12-5; CDR3aa: CASGFSSGGGPGELFF; CDR3nt: TGTGCTAGTGGTTTCTCTAGCGGAGGGGGGCCCGGGGAGCTGTTTTTT
j_gene: TRBJ1-6; abundance: NA; d_gene: TRBD1; v_gene: TRBV18; CDR3aa: CASSLRTGSVDSPLHF; CDR3nt: TGTGCCAGCTCACTTAGGACAGGTTCAGTTGATTCACCCCTCCACTTT